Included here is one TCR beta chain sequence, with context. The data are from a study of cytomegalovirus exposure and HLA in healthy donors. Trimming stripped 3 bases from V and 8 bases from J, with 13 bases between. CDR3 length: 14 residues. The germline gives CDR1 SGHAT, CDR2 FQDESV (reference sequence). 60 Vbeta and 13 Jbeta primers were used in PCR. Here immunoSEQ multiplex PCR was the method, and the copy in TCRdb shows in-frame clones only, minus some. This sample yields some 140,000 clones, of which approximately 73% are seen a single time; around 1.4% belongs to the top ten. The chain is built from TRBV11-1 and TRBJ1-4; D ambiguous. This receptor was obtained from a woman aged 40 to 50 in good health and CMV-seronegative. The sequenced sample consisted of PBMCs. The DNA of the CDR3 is TGTGCCAGCAGCTTCCTAGATACCGGCGAAAAACTGTTTTTT. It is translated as CASSFLDTGEKLFF.